These T cell receptor beta chains were read from a single sample in a study of OX40 agonist ivuxolimab in advanced cancers. Produced via immunoSEQ multiplex PCR; TCRdb's table is partial and in-frame only. The data hold about 100,000 clones, with about 89% observed a single time. The sample here was CD4+ or CD8+ T cells sorted from blood, taken in a trial of the OX40 agonist ivuxolimab. The receptors shown here come from an adult with an advanced solid tumor such as melanoma, head and neck, liver or kidney cancer. CDR3s include the opening cysteine and the closing phenylalanine or tryptophan. The order of the fields is CDR3 DNA, CDR3 protein, D gene, J gene, V gene, clone size. A D gene is named only where the DNA matches it firmly. Only part of the rows carry a size: once, few, many, or a class if the clone is expanded.

TGTGCCAGCAGCTCGACATGGACTAATGAAAAACTGTTTTTT | CASSSTWTNEKLFF | - | TRBJ1-4 | TRBV11-2 | -
TGTGCCTGGAGTGGAGAGGGGACTCGGTGGAGCTCCTACAATGAGCAGTTCTTC | CAWSGEGTRWSSYNEQFF | - | TRBJ2-1 | TRBV30 | -
TGTGCCACCCTCCCCACAGATACGCAGTATTTT | CATLPTDTQYF | - | TRBJ2-3 | TRBV15 | -
TGTGCCACCGCGGGGGGAGTGGAGTATGGCTACACCTTC | CATAGGVEYGYTF | - | TRBJ1-2 | TRBV27 | -
TGTGCCAGCAGCTCGCTAGCGGACGGTAACAATGAGCAGTTCTTC | CASSSLADGNNEQFF | TRBD2 | TRBJ2-1 | TRBV5-6 | few
TGTGCCTGGAGTACTTGGGATCAGCCCCAGCATTTT | CAWSTWDQPQHF | - | TRBJ1-5 | TRBV30 | -
TGTGCCTACGAGGGACAGGGTAATGAAAAACTGTTTTTT | CAYEGQGNEKLFF | TRBD1 | TRBJ1-4 | TRBV30 | -
TGCGCCAGCAGTAGGGAGTTGGACTATGGCTACACCTTC | CASSRELDYGYTF | - | TRBJ1-2 | TRBV5-1 | -
TGTGCCAGCAGTTTCTCGTACGGGGACAATGAGCAGTTCTTC | CASSFSYGDNEQFF | - | TRBJ2-1 | TRBV27 | few
TGTGCCACCAGCATCTCGGGGGGGGCCTCCTACGAGCAGTACTTC | CATSISGGASYEQYF | TRBD2 | TRBJ2-7 | TRBV15 | -
TGTGCCAGCAGCTTGGCCACCGGGGAGCTGTTTTTT | CASSLATGELFF | - | TRBJ2-2 | TRBV13 | few
TGTGCCAGCAGCCGAAGGACTAGCGGGCTCAATGAGCAGTTCTTC | CASSRRTSGLNEQFF | TRBD2 | TRBJ2-1 | TRBV7-9 | once
TGTGCCAGCAGCTCGATTCAGGGGGGCGAGCAGTACTTC | CASSSIQGGEQYF | - | TRBJ2-7 | TRBV7-3 | few
TGTGCCAGCAGCTTAAGGGCCTGGGCGGGGGGACAGTTCTTC | CASSLRAWAGGQFF | TRBD2 | TRBJ2-1 | TRBV7-3 | -
TGTGCCAGCAGCTTAGCGTCCCCGGGCTATAATTCACCCCTCCACTTT | CASSLASPGYNSPLHF | - | TRBJ1-6 | TRBV11-2 | -
TGTGCCAGCTCACCCCAAACAGGGGGGAACACTGAAGCTTTCTTT | CASSPQTGGNTEAFF | TRBD1 | TRBJ1-1 | TRBV18 | -
TGTGCCAGTAGTGTCCAGGGCGGCGGGAGCACTGAAGCTTTCTTT | CASSVQGGGSTEAFF | - | TRBJ1-1 | TRBV19 | -
TGCGCCAGCAGCCCAGGTCGTATGACAGGCACAGATACGCAGTATTTT | CASSPGRMTGTDTQYF | - | TRBJ2-3 | TRBV5-1 | -
TGCGCCAGCAGTTTCCGGACAGGGAGGAAAAAGACCCAGTACTTC | CASSFRTGRKKTQYF | TRBD1 | TRBJ2-5 | TRBV23-1 | -
TGTGCCAGCAGCCACAGGGAAGAGACCCAGTACTTC | CASSHREETQYF | - | TRBJ2-5 | TRBV28 | -
TGTGCCAGCAGTCAGACCGGGGGTAATGAGCAGTTCTTC | CASSQTGGNEQFF | - | TRBJ2-1 | TRBV11-3 | once
TGTGCCAGCAGTCTAGCGGGAGGTTTTAGGGAGCAGTACTTC | CASSLAGGFREQYF | TRBD2 | TRBJ2-7 | TRBV27 | few
TGTGCCAGCAGTTACTCTACCCAGGGGGGGAACGAGCAGTACTTC | CASSYSTQGGNEQYF | - | TRBJ2-7 | TRBV6-5 | -
TGTGCCAGCGAGCGCGGAGGGTCTAATGAAAAACTGTTTTTT | CASERGGSNEKLFF | - | TRBJ1-4 | TRBV7-2 | -
TGCGCCAGCAGCTCGACACCCAGCTCTGGAAACACCATATATTTT | CASSSTPSSGNTIYF | - | TRBJ1-3 | TRBV5-1 | -
TGTGCCAGCAGTGAATACCAGGGACTAGCGGCAGATACGCAGTATTTT | CASSEYQGLAADTQYF | TRBD2 | TRBJ2-3 | TRBV25-1 | -
TGTGCCAGCAGCCAACCGGGACTAGCCTTGGGGGAGCTGTTTTTT | CASSQPGLALGELFF | TRBD2 | TRBJ2-2 | TRBV14 | -
TGTGCCAGCAGTGATCTTAGGAACACTGAAGCTTTCTTT | CASSDLRNTEAFF | - | TRBJ1-1 | TRBV6-1 | -
TGTGCCAGCAGCTTAAGGACTAGCGGGACCGGGGAGCTGTTTTTT | CASSLRTSGTGELFF | TRBD2 | TRBJ2-2 | TRBV11-2 | -
TGTGCCAGTAGTCCCGGCGGGGTCGGCACTGAAGCTTTCTTT | CASSPGGVGTEAFF | - | TRBJ1-1 | TRBV19 | -
TGTGCCAGCCGGGACCACCCGGACGGGGAGCTGTTTTTT | CASRDHPDGELFF | - | TRBJ2-2 | TRBV9 | -